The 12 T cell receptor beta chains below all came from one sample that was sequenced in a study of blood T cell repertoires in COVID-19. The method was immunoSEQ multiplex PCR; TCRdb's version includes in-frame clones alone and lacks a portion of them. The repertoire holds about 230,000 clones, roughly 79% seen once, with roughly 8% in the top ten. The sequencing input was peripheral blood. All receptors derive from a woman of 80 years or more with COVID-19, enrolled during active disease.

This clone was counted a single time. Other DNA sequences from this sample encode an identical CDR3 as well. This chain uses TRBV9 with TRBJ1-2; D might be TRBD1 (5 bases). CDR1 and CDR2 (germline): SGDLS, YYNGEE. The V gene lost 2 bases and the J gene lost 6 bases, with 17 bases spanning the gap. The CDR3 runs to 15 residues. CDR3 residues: CASSVMGGWEDGYTF. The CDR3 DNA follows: TGTGCCAGCAGCGTTATGGGGGGGTGGGAGGATGGCTACACCTTC. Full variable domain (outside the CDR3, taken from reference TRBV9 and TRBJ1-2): DSGVTQTPKHLITATGQRVTLRCSPRSGDLSVYWYQQSLDQGLQFLIQYYNGEERAKGNILERFSAQQFPDLHSELNLSSLELGDSALYFCASSVMGGWEDGYTFGSGTRLTVV.

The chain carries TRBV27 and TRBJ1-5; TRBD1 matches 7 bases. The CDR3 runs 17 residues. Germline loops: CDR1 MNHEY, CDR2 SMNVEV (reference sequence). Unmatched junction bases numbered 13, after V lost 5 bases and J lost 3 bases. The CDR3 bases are TGTGCCAGCAGTCACCGTAAAACAGGGGCGAACAATCAGCCCCAGCATTTT. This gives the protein CASSHRKTGANNQPQHF.

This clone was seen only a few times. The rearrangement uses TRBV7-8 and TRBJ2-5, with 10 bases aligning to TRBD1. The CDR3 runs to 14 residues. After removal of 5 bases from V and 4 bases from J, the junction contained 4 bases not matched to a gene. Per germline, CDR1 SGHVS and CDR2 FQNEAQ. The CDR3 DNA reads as TGTGCCAGCAGCACAGGACAGGGGGGAGAGACCCAGTACTTC. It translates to CASSTGQGGETQYF.

CDR3 DNA: TGTGCCAGCAGTCTCCCCGGTGGAGGGAGAGCTGAAGCTTTCTTT. Translating it yields CASSLPGGGRAEAFF. The genes are TRBV28 and TRBJ1-1, with unresolved D. Germline CDR1 reads MDHEN; CDR2 reads SYDVKM. V dropped 5 bases and J dropped 6 bases, with 19 bases sitting between them. This CDR3 has 15 residues.

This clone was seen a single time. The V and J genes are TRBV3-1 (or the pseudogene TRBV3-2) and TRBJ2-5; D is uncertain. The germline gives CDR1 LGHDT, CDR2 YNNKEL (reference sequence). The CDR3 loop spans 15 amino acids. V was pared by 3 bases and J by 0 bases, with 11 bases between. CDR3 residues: CASSQKRWYQETQYF. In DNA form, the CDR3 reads TGTGCCAGCAGCCAGAAGCGTTGGTACCAAGAGACCCAGTACTTC.

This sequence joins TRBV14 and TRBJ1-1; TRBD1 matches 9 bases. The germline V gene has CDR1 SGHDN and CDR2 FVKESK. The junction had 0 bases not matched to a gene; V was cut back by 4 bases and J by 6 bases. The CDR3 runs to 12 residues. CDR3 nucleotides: TGTGCCAGCAGCCGGGACAGGGCTGAAGCTTTCTTT. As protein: CASSRDRAEAFF.

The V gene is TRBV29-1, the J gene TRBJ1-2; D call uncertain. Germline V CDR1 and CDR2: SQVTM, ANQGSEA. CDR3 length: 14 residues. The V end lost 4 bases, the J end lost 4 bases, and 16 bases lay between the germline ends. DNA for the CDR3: TGCAGCGTTGCCCCCCGAAGGACTGGCTATGGCTACACCTTC. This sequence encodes CSVAPRRTGYGYTF.

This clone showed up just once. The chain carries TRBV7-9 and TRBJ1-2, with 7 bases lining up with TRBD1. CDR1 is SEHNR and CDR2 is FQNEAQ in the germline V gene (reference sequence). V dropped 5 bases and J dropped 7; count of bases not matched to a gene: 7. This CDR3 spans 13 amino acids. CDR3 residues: CASSQTGAGGYTF. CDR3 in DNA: TGTGCCAGCAGCCAAACAGGGGCGGGTGGCTACACCTTC.

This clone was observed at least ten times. CDR3 amino acids: CASSLAGGVTGELFF. CDR3 sequence (DNA): TGTGCCAGCAGTCTAGCGGGAGGAGTCACCGGGGAGCTGTTTTTT. This sequence joins TRBV2 and TRBJ2-2, with 11 bases that match TRBD2. Germline V lookup: CDR1 SNHLY, CDR2 FYNNEI. V trimming: 5 bases; J trimming: 4 bases; junction bases outside the gene matches: 3. CDR3 length equals 15 residues.

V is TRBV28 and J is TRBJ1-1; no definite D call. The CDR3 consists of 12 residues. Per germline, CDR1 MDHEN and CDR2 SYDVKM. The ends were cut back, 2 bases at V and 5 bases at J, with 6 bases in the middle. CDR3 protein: CASSLPGTEAFF. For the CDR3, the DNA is TGTGCCAGCAGTTTACCGGGAACTGAAGCTTTCTTT.

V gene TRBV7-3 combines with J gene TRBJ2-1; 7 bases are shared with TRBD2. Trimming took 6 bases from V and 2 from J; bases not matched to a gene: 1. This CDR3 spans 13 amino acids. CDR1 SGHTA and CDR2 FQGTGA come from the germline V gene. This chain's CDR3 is CASRGGTYNEQFF. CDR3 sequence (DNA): TGTGCCAGCAGGGGAGGGACCTACAATGAGCAGTTCTTC. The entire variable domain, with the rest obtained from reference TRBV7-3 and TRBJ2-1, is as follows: GAGVSQTPSNKVTEKGKYVELRCDPISGHTALYWYRQSLGQGPEFLIYFQGTGAADDSGLPNDRFFAVRPEGSVSTLKIQRTERGDSAVYLCASRGGTYNEQFFGPGTRLTVL.

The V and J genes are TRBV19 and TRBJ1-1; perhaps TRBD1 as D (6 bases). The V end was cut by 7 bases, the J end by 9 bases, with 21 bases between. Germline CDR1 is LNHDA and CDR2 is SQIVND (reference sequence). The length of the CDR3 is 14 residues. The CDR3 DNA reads TGTGCCAGTATAAGGACCGGGACACCGCTTAAAGCTTTCTTT. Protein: CASIRTGTPLKAFF. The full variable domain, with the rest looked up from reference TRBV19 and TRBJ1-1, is DGGITQSPKYLFRKEGQNVTLSCEQNLNHDAMYWYRQDPGQGLRLIYYSQIVNDFQKGDIAEGYSVSREKKESFPLTVTSAQKNPTAFYLCASIRTGTPLKAFFGQGTRLTVV.